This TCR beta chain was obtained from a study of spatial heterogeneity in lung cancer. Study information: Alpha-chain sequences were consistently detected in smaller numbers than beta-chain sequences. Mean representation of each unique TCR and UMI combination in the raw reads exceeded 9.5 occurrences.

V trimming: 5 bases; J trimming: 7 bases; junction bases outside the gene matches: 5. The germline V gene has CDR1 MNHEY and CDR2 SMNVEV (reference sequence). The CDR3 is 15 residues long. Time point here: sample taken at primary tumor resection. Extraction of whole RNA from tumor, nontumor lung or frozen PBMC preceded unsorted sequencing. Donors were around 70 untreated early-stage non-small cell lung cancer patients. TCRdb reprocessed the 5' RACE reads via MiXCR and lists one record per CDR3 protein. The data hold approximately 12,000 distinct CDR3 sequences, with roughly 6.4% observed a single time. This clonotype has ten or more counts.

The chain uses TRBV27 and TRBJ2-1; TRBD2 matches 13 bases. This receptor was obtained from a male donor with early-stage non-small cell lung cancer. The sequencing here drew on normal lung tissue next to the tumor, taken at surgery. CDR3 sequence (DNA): TGTGCCAGCAGTAGGACTAGCGGGAGTATTAATGAGCAGTTCTTC. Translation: CASSRTSGSINEQFF.